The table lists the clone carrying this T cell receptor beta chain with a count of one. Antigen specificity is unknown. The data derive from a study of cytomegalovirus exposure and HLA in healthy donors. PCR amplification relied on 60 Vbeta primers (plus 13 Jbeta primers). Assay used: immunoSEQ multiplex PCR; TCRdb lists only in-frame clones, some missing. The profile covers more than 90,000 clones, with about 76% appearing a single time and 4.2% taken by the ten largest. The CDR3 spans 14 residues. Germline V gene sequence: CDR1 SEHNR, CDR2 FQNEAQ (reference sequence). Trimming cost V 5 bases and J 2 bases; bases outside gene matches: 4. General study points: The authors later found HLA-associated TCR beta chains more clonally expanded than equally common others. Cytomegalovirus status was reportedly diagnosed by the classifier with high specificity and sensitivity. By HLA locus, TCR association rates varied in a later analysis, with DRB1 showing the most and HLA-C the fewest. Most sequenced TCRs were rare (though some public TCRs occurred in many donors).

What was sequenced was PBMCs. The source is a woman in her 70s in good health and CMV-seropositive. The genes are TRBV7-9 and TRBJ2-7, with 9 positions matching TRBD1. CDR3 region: CASSTGTGTYEQYF. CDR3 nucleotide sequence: TGTGCCAGCAGCACCGGGACAGGGACCTACGAGCAGTACTTC.